Sequencing of this T cell receptor (beta chain) was carried out in a study of T cells after yellow fever vaccination (dated 2019 in TCRdb). Study-wide context: The SMART-Seq v4 Ultra Low Input RNA kit was used to prepare libraries from fractions with low cell numbers. Bulk TCR alpha and beta repertoires were sequenced longitudinally to track T-cell clones before and after primary and booster YFV17D yellow fever vaccination. Two healthy male donors, one aged 18 to 29 and one aged 30 to 40 years, made up the cohort. Blood was drawn at multiple timepoints before and after primary and secondary immunization, with bulk PBMC replicates and cell subsets isolated.

This sample's treatment or condition label indicates: live attenuated yellow fever vaccine strain. At every blood-draw timepoint, two biological replicates of bulk PBMCs were collected. A standard Ficoll-Paque protocol was used to isolate PBMCs from peripheral blood. TriZol was used to extract RNA from bulk PBMCs, from CD4 and CD8 fractions, and from dextramer-positive and dextramer-negative fractions. General study outcomes and caveats: Most clones expanded after primary vaccination were re-detected after the booster (about 96% of CD4 and about nine tenths of CD8), suggesting broad memory maintenance. Only a couple of donors were included in the study, so the extent to which the findings can be generalized is limited. A small fraction of clonotypes showed up in both the CD4 and CD8 compartments, probably as a result of convergent recombination. Compared with the primary T-cell response, the secondary T-cell response was faster but weaker, reaching its peak on day 5 rather than on day 15. Computational filtering was required because FACS-sorted repertoires could contain abundant contaminating clonotypes from the bulk population.

This clonotype was counted a few times. Its cognate antigen has yet to be identified. No much larger clonotype is one base removed from it; base qualities were not supplied. Synthesis of TCR cDNA relied on 5'RACE template switching, a step that introduced a universal primer site along with unique molecular identifiers. Priming for cDNA synthesis came from both the TCR alpha and TCR beta constant segments. Two PCR steps were used to amplify libraries, with sample barcodes and sequencing adapters being added in the second step. Sequencing of libraries was performed on Illumina HiSeq 2500 (2x100 bp) or NovaSeq (2x150 bp). The original pipeline was this. MIGEC was used to demultiplex reads and collapse the reads into UMI consensus sequences, and MiXCR was used for V(D)J alignment. Using edgeR on replicate PBMC samples, clonotypes were called vaccine-responding if FDR was below 0.01 and the log2 fold change was above 5 up to day 15. Each bulk clonotype was labeled CD4 or CD8 based on which sequenced repertoire, CD4 or CD8, contained the clonotype at higher abundance. TCRdb passed the public sequencing reads through fastp at Q25 and MiXCR, retaining productive beta sequences. For every CDR3 protein sequence, its rows merge into one entry that carries the most common genes and DNA. V and J calls and clone size were set by TCRdb, not the authors. This sample holds hundreds of thousands of distinct CDR3 sequences; 7.5% to 9% were observed only once. About a sixth of the sample rests with the top ten.

CDR1 and CDR2 (SGHAT, FQDESV) derive from the germline V gene (reference sequence). The germline ends are 28 bases apart after V is trimmed by 8 bases and J by 0 bases. The CDR3 holds 19 amino acids from the cysteine to the phenylalanine. Only the CDR3 DNA is retained, 57 bases long and in frame from the first base. The chain couples TRBV11-1 to TRBJ1-1; TRBD1 is a possible D gene, resting on 5 matching bases. This TCR came from a man between 18 and 35 years old who received the YFV17D yellow fever vaccine. The sequences come from PBMCs, collected on the day of the first yellow fever vaccination. The CDR3 has the sequence CASHNTGRTFARMNTEAFF. At the DNA level, the sequence is TGTGCCAGCCACAATACCGGAAGGACATTCGCAAGAATGAACACTGAAGCTTTCTTT.